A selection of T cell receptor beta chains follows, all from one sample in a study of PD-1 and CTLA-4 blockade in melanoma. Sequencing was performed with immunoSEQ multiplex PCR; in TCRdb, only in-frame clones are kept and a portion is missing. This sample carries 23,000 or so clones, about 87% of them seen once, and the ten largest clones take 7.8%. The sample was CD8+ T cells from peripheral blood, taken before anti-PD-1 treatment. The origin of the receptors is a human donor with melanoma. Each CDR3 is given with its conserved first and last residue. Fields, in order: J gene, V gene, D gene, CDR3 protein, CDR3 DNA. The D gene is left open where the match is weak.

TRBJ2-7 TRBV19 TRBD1 CASSGDSLTYEQYF TGTGCCAGTAGTGGGGACAGTCTAACCTACGAGCAGTACTTC
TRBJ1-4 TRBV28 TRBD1 CASSSDGTGATNEKLFF TGTGCCAGCAGTTCTGACGGGACAGGGGCAACTAATGAAAAACTGTTTTTT
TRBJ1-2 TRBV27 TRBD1 CASSGGQGFYGYTF TGTGCCAGCAGCGGGGGACAGGGGTTCTATGGCTACACCTTC
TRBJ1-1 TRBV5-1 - CASSLLRTDEAFF TGCGCCAGCAGCCTTCTCCGGACAGATGAAGCTTTCTTT
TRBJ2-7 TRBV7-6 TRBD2 CASSSGTSGGEQYF TGTGCCAGCAGCTCCGGGACTAGCGGGGGCGAGCAGTACTTC
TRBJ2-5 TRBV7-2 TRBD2 CASSYSGAGQETQYF TGTGCCAGCAGCTATAGCGGGGCGGGACAAGAGACCCAGTACTTC
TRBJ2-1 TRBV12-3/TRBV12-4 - CASSHGGGAEQFF TGTGCCAGCAGCCATGGAGGAGGGGCTGAGCAGTTCTTC
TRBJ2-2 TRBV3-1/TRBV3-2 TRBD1 CASSRTGTGRFRELFF TGTGCCAGCAGCCGGACCGGGACAGGGAGATTCAGGGAGCTGTTTTTT
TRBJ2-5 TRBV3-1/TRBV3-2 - CASSQETVQETQYF TGTGCCAGCAGCCAAGAAACAGTCCAAGAGACCCAGTACTTC
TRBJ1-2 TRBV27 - CASSLSRGSYGYTF TGTGCCAGCAGCCTTTCAAGGGGCAGCTATGGCTACACCTTC
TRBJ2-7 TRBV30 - CAWSQGHSTFNEQYF TGTGCCTGGAGTCAGGGACACTCTACCTTTAACGAGCAGTACTTC